Shown below are 4 T cell receptor beta chains from a single sample sequenced in a study of type 1 regulatory T cells. These TCRs' antigens remain unknown. TCRdb reprocessed the reads via MiXCR and lists one record per CDR3 protein. Of roughly 21,000 distinct CDR3 sequences listed, roughly half are singletons. The sequencing input was cultured T cells, either the whole culture or a sorted T cell fraction (not recorded which). Receptors originate from a human donor in good health.

The chain uses TRBV3-1 and TRBJ2-2; D gene uncertain. The CDR3 is 13 amino acids. The germline V gene has CDR1 LGHDT and CDR2 YNNKEL (reference sequence). V was clipped by 4 bases and J by 4 bases, with 7 bases between them. This CDR3 reads CASSPRFTGELFF. CDR3 coding DNA: TGTGCCAGCAGCCCACGGTTCACCGGGGAGCTGTTTTTT.

The CDR3 region has the DNA TGTGCCAGCAGTTACGGGAACAGGGGTAATCAGCCCCAGCATTTT. Translating it yields CASSYGNRGNQPQHF. This sequence joins TRBV6-6 and TRBJ1-5, with 7 bases matching TRBD1. V shed 2 bases and J 4 bases; nucleotides not matched to a gene: 5. The CDR3 totals 15 residues. Germline V gives CDR1 MNHNY, CDR2 SVGAGI (reference sequence).

This clonotype was detected only a few times. A clone one base away is much larger, so this may be a read error. The V gene is TRBV7-2, the J gene TRBJ1-2; 7 bases match TRBD1. The CDR3 extends over 15 amino acids. Germline CDR1 and CDR2: SGHTA and FQGNSA. V trimming: 3 bases; J trimming: 5 bases; junction bases outside the gene matches: 9. DNA for the CDR3: TGTGCCAGCAGCTTGAGCAGGGGGGGAGGATATGGCTACACCTTC. Encoded protein: CASSLSRGGGYGYTF.

This clonotype showed up just once. This chain connects TRBV2 to TRBJ2-1, with 10 bases identical to TRBD2. The CDR3 contains 10 residues. Germline CDR1 and CDR2: SNHLY and FYNNEI. The V and J ends lost 9 bases and 10 bases, in that order; junction bases with no gene match: 0. CDR3 nucleotides: TGTGCCAGTAGCGGGGGGGAGCAGTTCTTC. This translates into CASSGGEQFF.